Below, 15 T cell receptor beta chains from the same sample are listed, as sequenced in a study of shared clonotypes between healthy human individuals. Sequencing used immunoSEQ multiplex PCR; TCRdb keeps in-frame clones, though not all of them. The sample holds fewer than 150,000 clones; approximately 70% are singletons and the top ten take roughly 24%. Sequencing was performed on memory CD8+ T cells sorted from blood. Regarding subset: CD45RO+ cells pooled with CCR7-negative TemRA cells. The receptors come from a woman in her 30s in good health.

The chain has TRBV30 and TRBJ2-1; D is possibly TRBD2 (5 bases). The CDR3 is 14 residues long. Deletions cut 0 bases from V and 9 bases from J, with 15 bases between. Germline CDR1 is GTSNPN and CDR2 is SVGIG (reference sequence). The CDR3 reads CAWSVLVTQSEQFF. For the CDR3, the DNA is TGTGCCTGGAGTGTACTAGTTACCCAGAGTGAGCAGTTCTTC.

The J gene is TRBJ2-5, the V gene TRBV29-1; 11 bases agree with TRBD1. CDR1 SQVTM and CDR2 ANQGSEA come from the germline V gene. Trimming cost V 5 bases and J 4 bases; bases outside gene matches: 3. The CDR3 contains 13 residues. The CDR3 loop is CSVSGTGGETQYF. CDR3 DNA sequence: TGCAGCGTTTCCGGGACAGGGGGAGAGACCCAGTACTTC.

The chain combines TRBV19 with TRBJ1-2, with D perhaps matching TRBD1 (6 bases). This CDR3 has 13 residues. V was clipped by 2 bases and J by 2 bases, with 6 bases between them. Germline values: CDR1 LNHDA, CDR2 SQIVND (reference sequence). CDR3 region: CASSITGNYGYTF. In DNA, the CDR3 is TGTGCCAGTAGTATAACAGGGAACTATGGCTACACCTTC.

This clone was observed a few times. The chain uses TRBV10-3 and TRBJ2-2, with 14 nucleotides matching TRBD2. In germline, CDR1 is ENHRY, CDR2 SYGVKD. The CDR3 contains 17 residues. Trimming at V came to 7 bases and at J to 1 base, leaving 5 bases not matched to a gene. The CDR3 is CAIKGTSGGGNTGELFF. The CDR3 DNA is TGTGCCATCAAGGGGACTAGCGGGGGCGGGAACACCGGGGAGCTGTTTTTT.

The chain recombines TRBV28 with TRBJ1-5, with D unclear. Germline V lookup: CDR1 MDHEN, CDR2 SYDVKM. V was trimmed by 3 bases and J by 6 bases, leaving 9 bases between them. The CDR3 loop spans 13 amino acids. CDR3 residues: CASSLWVIQPQHF. CDR3 coding DNA: TGTGCCAGCAGTTTGTGGGTTATTCAGCCCCAGCATTTT.

This clone occurred many times. V gene TRBV28 combines with J gene TRBJ2-6, with TRBD2 matching over 8 bases. Looked up from germline, CDR1 is MDHEN and CDR2 is SYDVKM. The junction had 19 bases not matched to a gene; V was cut back by 5 bases and J by 1 base. The CDR3 is 21 amino acids. As DNA, the CDR3 is TGTGCCAGCAGTCCTCTCCCGAGCGGGAGCCTAAGCGCGTCTGGGGCCAACGTCCTGACTTTC. Its translation: CASSPLPSGSLSASGANVLTF.

This chain connects TRBV5-4 to TRBJ2-5; 10 bases map to TRBD2. This CDR3 is built from 16 residues. V dropped 0 bases and J dropped 5; count of bases not matched to a gene: 7. Germline V CDR1 and CDR2: SGHNT, YYREEE (reference sequence). CDR3 coding DNA: TGTGCCAGCAGCTTGGCCCCAGCGGGAGGGCGGGAGACCCAGTACTTC. This gives the protein CASSLAPAGGRETQYF.

The CDR3 sequence: CASSLGLPTNTGELFF. CDR3 DNA: TGCGCCAGCAGCTTGGGGCTACCGACGAACACCGGGGAGCTGTTTTTT. The chain couples TRBV5-1 to TRBJ2-2; no clear D. This CDR3 has 16 amino acids. Germline V gene lookup returns CDR1 SGHRS and CDR2 YFSETQ. Trimming left V 0 bases short and J 0 bases short, with 9 bases between.

V gene TRBV5-5 combines with J gene TRBJ1-1, with 10 bases lining up with TRBD1. V shed 3 bases and J 0 bases; nucleotides not matched to a gene: 2. Germline V gene lookup returns CDR1 SGHKS and CDR2 YYEKEE (reference sequence). This CDR3 is 15 amino acids long. CDR3 in amino acids: CASSWTGGMNTEAFF. CDR3 coding DNA: TGTGCCAGCAGCTGGACAGGGGGGATGAACACTGAAGCTTTCTTT.

This chain links TRBV28 with TRBJ1-4, with TRBD1 as a possible D gene (6 bases). Germline V gene lookup returns CDR1 MDHEN and CDR2 SYDVKM. The CDR3 spans 14 residues. V lost 5 bases to trimming and J lost 3 bases, with 10 bases between them. The CDR3 protein is CASSMTGPNEKLFF. CDR3 in DNA: TGTGCCAGCAGTATGACAGGCCCTAATGAAAAACTGTTTTTT.

This chain joins TRBV4-1 and TRBJ1-2; D call uncertain. Germline-derived CDR1 and CDR2 are MGHRA and YSYEKL. The V end lost 2 bases, the J end lost 0 bases, and 16 bases lay between the germline ends. The CDR3 covers 17 residues. CDR3: CASSQYKGIMTNYGYTF. In DNA, the CDR3 is TGCGCCAGCAGCCAATACAAAGGGATCATGACTAACTATGGCTACACCTTC.

This chain connects TRBV6-6 to TRBJ2-1; weak D call: TRBD2 (5 bases). CDR1 is MNHNY, CDR2 SVGAGI, per germline (reference sequence). This CDR3 has 13 residues. Deletions cut 7 bases from V and 3 bases from J, with 10 bases between. The chain's CDR3 is CASTGTHYNEQFF. As DNA, the CDR3 is TGTGCCAGCACGGGAACACACTACAATGAGCAGTTCTTC.

The genes are TRBV28 and TRBJ2-1; TRBD2 matches 9 bases. This CDR3 is 15 amino acids long. Germline loops: CDR1 MDHEN, CDR2 SYDVKM. The ends lost 10 bases at V and 4 bases at J; junction bases unmatched: 11. Here the CDR3 DNA reads TGTGCCACCTCCGCTCTAGCGGGAATATACAATGAGCAGTTCTTC. Translation gives CATSALAGIYNEQFF.

V usage is TRBV7-9 and J usage is TRBJ2-5; 10 bases match TRBD2. CDR1 SEHNR and CDR2 FQNEAQ come from the germline V gene (reference sequence). Trimming cost V 3 bases and J 5 bases; bases outside gene matches: 3. The CDR3 runs 14 residues. CDR3 region: CASSFASGSETQYF. CDR3 DNA: TGTGCCAGCAGCTTCGCTAGCGGGAGCGAGACCCAGTACTTC.

CDR3: CAIRPGDTDSYEQYF. The CDR3 DNA follows: TGTGCCATCAGGCCGGGGGACACGGACTCCTACGAGCAGTACTTC. The V gene is TRBV10-3, the J gene TRBJ2-7; D may correspond to TRBD1 or TRBD2 (6 bases each). With 6 bases removed from V and 0 bases from J, the gap between germline ends came to 15 bases. The CDR3 consists of 15 residues. CDR1 is ENHRY, CDR2 SYGVKD, per germline.